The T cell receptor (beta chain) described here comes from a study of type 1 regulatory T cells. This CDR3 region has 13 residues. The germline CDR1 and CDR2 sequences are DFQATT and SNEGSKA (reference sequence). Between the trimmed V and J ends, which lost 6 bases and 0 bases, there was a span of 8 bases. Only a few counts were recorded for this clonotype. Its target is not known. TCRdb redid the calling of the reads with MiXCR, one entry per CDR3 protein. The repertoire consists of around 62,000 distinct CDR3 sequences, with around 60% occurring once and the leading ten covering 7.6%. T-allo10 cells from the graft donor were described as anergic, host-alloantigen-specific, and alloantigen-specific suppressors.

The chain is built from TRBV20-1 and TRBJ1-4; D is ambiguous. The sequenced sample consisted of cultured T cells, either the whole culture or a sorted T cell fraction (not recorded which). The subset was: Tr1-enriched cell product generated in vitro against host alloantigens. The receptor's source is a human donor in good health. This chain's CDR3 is CSARYATNEKLFF. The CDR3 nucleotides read TGCAGTGCCAGATATGCAACTAATGAAAAACTGTTTTTT.